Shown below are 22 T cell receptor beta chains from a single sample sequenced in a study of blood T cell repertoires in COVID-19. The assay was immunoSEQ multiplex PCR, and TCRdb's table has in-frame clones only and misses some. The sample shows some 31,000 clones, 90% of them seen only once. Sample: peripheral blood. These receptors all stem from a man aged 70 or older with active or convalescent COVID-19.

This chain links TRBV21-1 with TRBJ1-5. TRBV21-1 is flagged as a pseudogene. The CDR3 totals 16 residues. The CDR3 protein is CASSKGGEGDLISQHF. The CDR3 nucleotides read TGTGCCAGCAGCAAAGGGGGGGAAGGCGACTTAATTTCCCAGCATTTT.

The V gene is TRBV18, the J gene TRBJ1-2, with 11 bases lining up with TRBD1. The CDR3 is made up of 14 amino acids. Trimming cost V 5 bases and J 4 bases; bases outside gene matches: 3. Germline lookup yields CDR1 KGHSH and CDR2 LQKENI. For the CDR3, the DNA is TGTGCCAGCTCATGGGGACAGGGGGGCTATGGCTACACCTTC. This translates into CASSWGQGGYGYTF.

In DNA form, the CDR3 reads TGTGCCAGCAGCGGACAGATGGATCAGCCCCAGCATTTT. As protein: CASSGQMDQPQHF. V gene TRBV7-6 combines with J gene TRBJ1-5, with D possibly TRBD1 on 6 matching bases. CDR3 length equals 13 residues. The ends were cut back, 5 bases at V and 5 bases at J, with 10 bases in the middle. The germline V gene has CDR1 SGHVS and CDR2 FNYEAQ.

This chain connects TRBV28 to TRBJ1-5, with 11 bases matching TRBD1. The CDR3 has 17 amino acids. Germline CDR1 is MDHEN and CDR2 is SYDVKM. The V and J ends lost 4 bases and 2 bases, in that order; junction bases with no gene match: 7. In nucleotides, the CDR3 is TGTGCCAGCAGTTCGACCGGGACAGGGGGACGCAATCAGCCCCAGCATTTT. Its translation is CASSSTGTGGRNQPQHF.

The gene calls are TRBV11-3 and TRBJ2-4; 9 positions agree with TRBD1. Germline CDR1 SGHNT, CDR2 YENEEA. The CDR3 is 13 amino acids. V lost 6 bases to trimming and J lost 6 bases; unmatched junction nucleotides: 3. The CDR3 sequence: CASSSGQGNIQYF. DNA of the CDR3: TGTGCCAGCAGTTCGGGACAGGGAAACATTCAGTACTTC.

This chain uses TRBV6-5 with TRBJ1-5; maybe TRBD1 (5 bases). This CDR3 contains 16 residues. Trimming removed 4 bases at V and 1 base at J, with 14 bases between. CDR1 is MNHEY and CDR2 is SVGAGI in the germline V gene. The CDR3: CASSSVGGGSNQPQHF. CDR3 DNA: TGTGCCAGCAGTTCGGTGGGCGGGGGAAGCAATCAGCCCCAGCATTTT.

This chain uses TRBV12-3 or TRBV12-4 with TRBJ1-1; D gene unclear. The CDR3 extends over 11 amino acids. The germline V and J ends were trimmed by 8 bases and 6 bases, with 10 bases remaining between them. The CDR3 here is CASGTGAEAFF. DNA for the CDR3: TGTGCCAGCGGAACTGGAGCTGAAGCTTTCTTT.

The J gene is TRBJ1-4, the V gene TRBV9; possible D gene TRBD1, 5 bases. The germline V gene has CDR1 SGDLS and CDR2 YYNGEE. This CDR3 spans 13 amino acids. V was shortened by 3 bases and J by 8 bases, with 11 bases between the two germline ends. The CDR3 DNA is TGTGCCAGCAGCGGCGCAGGGCCCGAAAAACTGTTTTTT. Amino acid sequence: CASSGAGPEKLFF.

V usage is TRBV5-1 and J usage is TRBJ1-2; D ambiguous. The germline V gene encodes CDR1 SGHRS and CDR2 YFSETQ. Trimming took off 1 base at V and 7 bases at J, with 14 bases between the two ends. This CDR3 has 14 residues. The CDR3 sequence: CASSLNSGEGGYTF. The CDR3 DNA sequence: TGCGCCAGCAGCTTGAACTCGGGAGAGGGTGGCTACACCTTC.

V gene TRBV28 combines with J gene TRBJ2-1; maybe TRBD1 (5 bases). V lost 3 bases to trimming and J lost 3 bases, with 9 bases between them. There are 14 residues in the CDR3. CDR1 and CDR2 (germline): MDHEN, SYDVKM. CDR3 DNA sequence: TGTGCCAGCAGTTTGTCAGGGTACTACAATGAGCAGTTCTTC. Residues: CASSLSGYYNEQFF.

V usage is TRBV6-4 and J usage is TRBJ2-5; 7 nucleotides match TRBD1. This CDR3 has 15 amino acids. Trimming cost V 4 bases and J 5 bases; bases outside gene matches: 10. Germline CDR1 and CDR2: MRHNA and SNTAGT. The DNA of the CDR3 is TGTGCCAGCAGTGCTCGAGAGGGGGCTTGGGAGACCCAGTACTTC. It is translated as CASSAREGAWETQYF.

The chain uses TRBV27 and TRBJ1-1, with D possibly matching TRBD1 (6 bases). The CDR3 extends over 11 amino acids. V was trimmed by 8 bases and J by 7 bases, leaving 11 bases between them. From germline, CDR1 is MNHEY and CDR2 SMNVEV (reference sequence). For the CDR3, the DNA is TGTGCCAGCTACAGGGTAGGTGAAGCTTTCTTT. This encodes CASYRVGEAFF.

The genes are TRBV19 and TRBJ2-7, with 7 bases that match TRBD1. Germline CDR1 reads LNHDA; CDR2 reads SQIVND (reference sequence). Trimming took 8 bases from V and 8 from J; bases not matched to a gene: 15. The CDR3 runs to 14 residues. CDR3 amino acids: CASGGGRDSIQQYF. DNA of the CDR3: TGTGCCAGTGGCGGCGGACGGGACAGTATCCAGCAGTACTTC.

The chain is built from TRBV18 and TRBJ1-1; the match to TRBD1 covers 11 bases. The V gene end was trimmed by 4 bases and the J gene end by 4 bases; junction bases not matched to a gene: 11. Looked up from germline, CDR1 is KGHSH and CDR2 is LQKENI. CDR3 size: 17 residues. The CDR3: CASSLHRGQGALTEAFF. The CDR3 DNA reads TGTGCCAGCTCACTACATCGCGGACAGGGGGCTCTCACTGAAGCTTTCTTT.

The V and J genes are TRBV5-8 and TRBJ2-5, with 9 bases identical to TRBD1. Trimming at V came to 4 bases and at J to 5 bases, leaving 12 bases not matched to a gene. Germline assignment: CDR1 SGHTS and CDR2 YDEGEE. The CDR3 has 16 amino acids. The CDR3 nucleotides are TGTGCCAGCAGCCGTTCCGGGACAGGGTATGGGGAGACCCAGTACTTC. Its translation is CASSRSGTGYGETQYF.

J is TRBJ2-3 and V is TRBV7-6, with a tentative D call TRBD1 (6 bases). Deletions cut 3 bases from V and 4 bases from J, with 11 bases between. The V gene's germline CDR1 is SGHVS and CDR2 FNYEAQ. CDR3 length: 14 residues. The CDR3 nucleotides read TGTGCCAGCAGCTTCGTCAGGGGTGCAGATACGCAGTATTTT. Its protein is CASSFVRGADTQYF.

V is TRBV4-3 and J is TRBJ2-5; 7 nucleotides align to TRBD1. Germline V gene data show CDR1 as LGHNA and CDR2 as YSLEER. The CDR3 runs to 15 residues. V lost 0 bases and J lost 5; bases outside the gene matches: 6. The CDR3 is CASSQERGQGETQYF. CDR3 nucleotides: TGCGCCAGCAGCCAAGAGAGGGGGCAGGGGGAGACCCAGTACTTC.

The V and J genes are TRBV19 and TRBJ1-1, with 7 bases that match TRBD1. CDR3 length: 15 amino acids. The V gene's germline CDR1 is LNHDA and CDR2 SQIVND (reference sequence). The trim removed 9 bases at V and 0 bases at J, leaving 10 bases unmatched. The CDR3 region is CASRPGDSMNTEAFF. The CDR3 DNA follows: TGTGCCAGCCGGCCGGGGGACAGTATGAACACTGAAGCTTTCTTT.

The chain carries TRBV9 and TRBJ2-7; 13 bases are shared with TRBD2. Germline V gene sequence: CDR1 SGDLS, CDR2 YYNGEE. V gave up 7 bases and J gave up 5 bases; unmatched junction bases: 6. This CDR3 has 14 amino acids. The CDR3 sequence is CASGGLAGIDEQYF. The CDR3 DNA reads TGTGCCAGCGGGGGACTAGCGGGAATCGACGAGCAGTACTTC.

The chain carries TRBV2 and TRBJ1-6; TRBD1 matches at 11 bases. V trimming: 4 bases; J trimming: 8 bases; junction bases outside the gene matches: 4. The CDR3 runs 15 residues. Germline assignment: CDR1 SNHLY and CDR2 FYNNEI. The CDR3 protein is CASSGWTGGDSPLHF. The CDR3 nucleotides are TGTGCCAGCAGTGGGTGGACAGGGGGCGATTCACCCCTCCACTTT.

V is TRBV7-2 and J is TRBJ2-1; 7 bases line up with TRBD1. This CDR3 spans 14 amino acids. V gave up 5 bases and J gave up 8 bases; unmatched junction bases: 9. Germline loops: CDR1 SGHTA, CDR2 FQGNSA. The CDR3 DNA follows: TGTGCCAGCAGCCCTCGACAGGGTCGGTATGAGCAGTTCTTC. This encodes CASSPRQGRYEQFF. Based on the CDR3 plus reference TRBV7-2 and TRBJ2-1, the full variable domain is GAGVSQSPSNKVTEKGKDVELRCDPISGHTALYWYRQSLGQGLEFLIYFQGNSAPDKSGLPSDRFSAERTGGSVSTLTIQRTQQEDSAVYLCASSPRQGRYEQFFGPGTRLTVL.

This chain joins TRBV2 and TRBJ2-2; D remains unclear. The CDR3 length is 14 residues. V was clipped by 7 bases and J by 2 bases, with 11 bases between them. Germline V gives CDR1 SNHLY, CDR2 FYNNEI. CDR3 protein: CASNRHVNTGELFF. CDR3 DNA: TGTGCCAGCAATAGACACGTTAACACCGGGGAGCTGTTTTTT.